This T cell receptor (beta chain) was retrieved from a study of blood T cell repertoires in COVID-19. Study at large: In each case, the material was cDNA or gDNA derived from T cells, B-cell-depleted T cells, or PBMCs.

This clone is a singleton in its sample. Only in-frame clones appear in the TCRdb table, and some are missing; sequencing was by immunoSEQ multiplex PCR. The table lists roughly 75,000 clones, 86% of them singletons. This clonotype was sampled from a man older than 75 in a cohort sampled during active COVID-19. Source material: peripheral blood.

CDR3 bases: TGTGCCACCAGCTCCCCTAAGCAGCCCCAGCATTTT. Its protein is CATSSPKQPQHF. The rearrangement links TRBV15 to TRBJ1-5; unclear D gene. The CDR3 consists of 12 residues. Germline CDR1 reads LNHNV; CDR2 reads YYDKDF (reference sequence). The V and J ends lost 5 bases and 7 bases respectively, with 9 bases between them.